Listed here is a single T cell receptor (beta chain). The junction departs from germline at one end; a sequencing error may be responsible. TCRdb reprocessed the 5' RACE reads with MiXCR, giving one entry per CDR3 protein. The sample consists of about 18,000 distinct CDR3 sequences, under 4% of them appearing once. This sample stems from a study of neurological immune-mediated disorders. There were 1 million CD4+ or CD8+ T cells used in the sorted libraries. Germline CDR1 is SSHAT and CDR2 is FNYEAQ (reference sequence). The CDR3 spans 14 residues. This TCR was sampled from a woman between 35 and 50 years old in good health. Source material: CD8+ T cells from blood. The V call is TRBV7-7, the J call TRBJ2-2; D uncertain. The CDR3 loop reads CASSFRVGTGELFF. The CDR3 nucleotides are TGTGCTAGCAGCTTTAGGGTCGGCACCGGGGAGCTGTTTTTT.